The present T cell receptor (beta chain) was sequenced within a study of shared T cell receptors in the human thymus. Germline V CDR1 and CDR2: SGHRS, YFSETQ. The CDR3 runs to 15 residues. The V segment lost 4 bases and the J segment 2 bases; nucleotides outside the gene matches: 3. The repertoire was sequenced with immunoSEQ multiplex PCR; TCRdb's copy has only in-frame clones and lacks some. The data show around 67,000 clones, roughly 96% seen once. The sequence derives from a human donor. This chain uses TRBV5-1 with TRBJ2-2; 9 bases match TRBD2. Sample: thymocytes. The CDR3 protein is CASSETSGNTGELFF. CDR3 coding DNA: TGCGCCAGCAGCGAGACTAGCGGAAACACCGGGGAGCTGTTTTTT.